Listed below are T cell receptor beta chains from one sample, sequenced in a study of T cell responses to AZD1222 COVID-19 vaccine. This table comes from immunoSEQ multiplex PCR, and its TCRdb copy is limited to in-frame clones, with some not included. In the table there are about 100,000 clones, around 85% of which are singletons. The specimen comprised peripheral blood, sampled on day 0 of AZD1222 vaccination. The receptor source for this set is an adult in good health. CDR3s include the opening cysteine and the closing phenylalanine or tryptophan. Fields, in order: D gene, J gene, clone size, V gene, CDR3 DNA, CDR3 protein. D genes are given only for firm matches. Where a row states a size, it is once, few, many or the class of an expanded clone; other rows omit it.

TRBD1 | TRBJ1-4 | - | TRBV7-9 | TGTGCCAGCAGCCGCTCGGGACAGCTTAATGAAAAACTGTTTTTT | CASSRSGQLNEKLFF
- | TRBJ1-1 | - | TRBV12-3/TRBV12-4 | TGTGCCAGCAGGGGTGTAGGAAACACTGAAGCTTTCTTT | CASRGVGNTEAFF
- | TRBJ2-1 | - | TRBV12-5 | TGTGCTAGTGGGGAGCCGGGACCGTACAATGAGCAGTTCTTC | CASGEPGPYNEQFF
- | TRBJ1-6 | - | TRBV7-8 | TGTGCCAGCAGCTTAGGGGTTAGCTCCTATAATTCACCCCTCCACTTT | CASSLGVSSYNSPLHF
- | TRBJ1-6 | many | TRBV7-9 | TGTGCCAGCAGCTTAGATATCTCCTTTGGAGGTTCACCCCTCCACTTT | CASSLDISFGGSPLHF
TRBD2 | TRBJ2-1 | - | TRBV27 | TGTGCCAGCAGTTTACTACTAGCGGGGAACTACAATGAGCAGTTCTTC | CASSLLLAGNYNEQFF
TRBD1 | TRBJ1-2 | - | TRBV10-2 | TGCGCCAGCAGTGAGCCAAGGACAGGAAGGGCCTATGGCTACACCTTC | CASSEPRTGRAYGYTF
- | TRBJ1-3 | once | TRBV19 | TGTGCCAGTAGTAAAACGGAGGAATGGACCATATATTTT | CASSKTEEWTIYF
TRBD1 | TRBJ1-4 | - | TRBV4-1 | TGCGCCAGCAGCCAAACAGGGGGGAGTGAAAAACTGTTTTTT | CASSQTGGSEKLFF
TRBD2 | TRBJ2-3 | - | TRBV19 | TGTGCCAGTAGTATAGAATCGGCCGAGGCAGGGAGGGCAGATACGCAGTATTTT | CASSIESAEAGRADTQYF
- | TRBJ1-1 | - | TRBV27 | TGTGCCAGCAGAGCTTTAGGTGGCCGGCTGAACACTGAAGCTTTCTTT | CASRALGGRLNTEAFF
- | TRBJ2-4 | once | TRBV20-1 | TGCAGTGCTAGTCCGAGGCTAGCCAAAAACATTCAGTACTTC | CSASPRLAKNIQYF
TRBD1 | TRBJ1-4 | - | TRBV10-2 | TGCGCCAGCAGTGACCTACAGGGGGCAGGTGAAAAACTGTTTTTT | CASSDLQGAGEKLFF
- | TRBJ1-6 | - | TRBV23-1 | TGCGCCAGCAGAACCACAGGGCTTCAATTTAATTCACCCCTCCACTTT | CASRTTGLQFNSPLHF
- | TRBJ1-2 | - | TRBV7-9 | TGTGCCAGCAGCTTTAGGGGTCATGGCTACACCTTC | CASSFRGHGYTF
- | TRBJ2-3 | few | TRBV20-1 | TGCAGTGCTAGAGGCGGAGCATCGCAGTATTTT | CSARGGASQYF
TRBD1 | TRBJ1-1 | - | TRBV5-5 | TGTGCCAGCAGCCGGATGGACAGGGATCACACTGAAGCTTTCTTT | CASSRMDRDHTEAFF
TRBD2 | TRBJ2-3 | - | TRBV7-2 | TGTGCCAGCAGCTTAGGTGGGAGGGCACACACAGATACGCAGTATTTT | CASSLGGRAHTDTQYF
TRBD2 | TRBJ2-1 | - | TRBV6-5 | TGTGCCAGCAGTTACCCTAGCGGGGGGGTGTATGAGCAGTTCTTC | CASSYPSGGVYEQFF
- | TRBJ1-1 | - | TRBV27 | TGTGCCAGCAGCTTACGCAGGGGCACTGAAGCTTTCTTT | CASSLRRGTEAFF
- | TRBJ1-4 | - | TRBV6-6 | TGTGCCAGCAGCAAAACAGCGGGGACTAATGAAAAACTGTTTTTT | CASSKTAGTNEKLFF
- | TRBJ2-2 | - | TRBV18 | TGTGCCAGCTCACCACAGGGGAGTAGGAACACCGGGGAGCTGTTTTTT | CASSPQGSRNTGELFF
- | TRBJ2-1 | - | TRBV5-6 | TGTGCCAGCAGCTTTGCGGATCGCTACAATGAGCAGTTCTTC | CASSFADRYNEQFF
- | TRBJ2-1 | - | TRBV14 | TGTGCCAGCAGCCAAGGTCTCATGTCGGCGGGGTTCTGGGGCAATGAGCAGTTCTTC | CASSQGLMSAGFWGNEQFF
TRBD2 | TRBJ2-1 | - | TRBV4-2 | TGTGCCAGCAGCCAGGTAGCGGGAGCTAGTTCCTACAATGAGCAGTTCTTC | CASSQVAGASSYNEQFF
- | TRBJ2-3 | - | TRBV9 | TGTGCCAGCAGCGATGGGGGGTGGGATACGCAGTATTTT | CASSDGGWDTQYF
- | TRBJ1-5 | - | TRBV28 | TGTGGGTCGGGAGATTATAGCAATCAGCCCCAGCATTTT | CGSGDYSNQPQHF
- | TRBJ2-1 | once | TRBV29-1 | TGCAGCGGCCGGGGGGCGGTCTACAATGAGCAGTTCTTC | CSGRGAVYNEQFF
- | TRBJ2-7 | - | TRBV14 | TGTGCCAGCAGCCAAGTCGCGGGGGCGGGAGAGCAGTACTTC | CASSQVAGAGEQYF
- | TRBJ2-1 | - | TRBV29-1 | TGCAGCGTTGAAGACCGGCGGTCCTACAATGAGCAGTTCTTC | CSVEDRRSYNEQFF
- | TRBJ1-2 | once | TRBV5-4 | TGTGCCAGCAGCTTGTTACGGGGTGGCTACACCTTC | CASSLLRGGYTF
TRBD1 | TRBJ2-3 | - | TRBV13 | TGTGCCAGCAGCCTAGCCCCGGGACAGGGACTTAGCACAGATACGCAGTATTTT | CASSLAPGQGLSTDTQYF
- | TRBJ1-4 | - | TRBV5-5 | TGTGCCAGCAGCTTGCTGGTAACGGATCAAAAACTGTTTTTT | CASSLLVTDQKLFF
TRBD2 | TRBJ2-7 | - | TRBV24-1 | TGTGCCACCAGTGACGTAGCGGGATTTGGCGAGCAGTACTTC | CATSDVAGFGEQYF
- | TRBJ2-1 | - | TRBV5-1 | TGCGCCAGCAGCTTGGTTAGGAATGAGCAGTTCTTC | CASSLVRNEQFF
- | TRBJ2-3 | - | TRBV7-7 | TGTGCTAGCAGCTTAGCGAGCACAGATACGCAGTATTTT | CASSLASTDTQYF
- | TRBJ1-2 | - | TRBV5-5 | TGTGCCAGCAGCTTGCAAGGGGCCAATGGCTACACCTTC | CASSLQGANGYTF
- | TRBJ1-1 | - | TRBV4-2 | TGTGCCAGCAGCCAAGATCAGCAGGGCTCGGAAGCTTTCTTT | CASSQDQQGSEAFF
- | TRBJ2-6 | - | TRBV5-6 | TGTGCCAGCCTCGTTAACAATAGTCAAAGTCGGGCCAACGTCCTGACTTTC | CASLVNNSQSRANVLTF
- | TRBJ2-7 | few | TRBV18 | TGTGCCAGCTCACCATTGGGAGACGAGCAGTACTTC | CASSPLGDEQYF